A selection of T cell receptor beta chains follows, all from one sample in a study of blood T cells in healthy people across ages. TCRdb passed the 5' RACE reads through MiXCR, listing each CDR3 protein once. The table lists about 1.4 million distinct CDR3 sequences, 45% to 70% of them singletons. What was sequenced was blood. These receptors originate from a man aged 18 to 30 in good health. The CDR3 runs from the conserved cysteine through the conserved F or W. D genes are given only for firm matches. Some rows mark clone size as missing; the rest say once, few, many or name a class of expanded clone.

abundance,j_gene,d_gene,v_gene,CDR3aa,CDR3nt
few,TRBJ2-3,TRBD2,TRBV10-3,CATQKGLAGGPTDTQYF,TGTGCCACCCAAAAGGGACTAGCGGGAGGCCCCACAGATACGCAGTATTTT
NA,TRBJ2-7,NA,TRBV27,CASSPAGHEQYF,TGTGCCAGCAGTCCCGCCGGCCACGAGCAGTACTTC
few,TRBJ2-1,NA,TRBV12-3/TRBV12-4,CASNWALTSEQFF,TGTGCCAGCAATTGGGCCCTTACCAGTGAGCAGTTCTTC
NA,TRBJ2-1,NA,TRBV7-2,CASTLVLGGLYNEQFF,TGTGCCAGCACCTTAGTTCTAGGGGGTTTGTACAATGAGCAGTTCTTC
NA,TRBJ1-6,TRBD1,TRBV28,CASKEDRGIGLSPLHF,TGTGCCAGCAAGGAGGACAGGGGAATTGGGCTTTCACCCCTCCACTTT
few,TRBJ1-2,TRBD1,TRBV29-1,CSVEWQGGDGYTF,TGCAGCGTTGAATGGCAAGGGGGCGATGGCTACACCTTC
NA,TRBJ2-1,NA,TRBV7-6,CASSLGRGPFYNEQFF,TGTGCCAGCAGCTTAGGGCGGGGTCCTTTTTACAATGAGCAGTTCTTC
few,TRBJ2-3,NA,TRBV10-3,CAISENADTQYF,TGTGCCATCAGTGAGAACGCAGATACGCAGTATTTT
NA,TRBJ2-3,NA,TRBV6-2/TRBV6-3,CASSWSPEGLMSTDTQYF,TGTGCCAGCAGTTGGTCCCCGGAGGGTCTCATGAGCACAGATACGCAGTATTTT
NA,TRBJ2-7,NA,TRBV4-2,CASSRGQYEQYF,TGTGCCAGCAGCCGAGGACAGTACGAGCAGTACTTC
NA,TRBJ2-5,NA,TRBV9,CASSVSTTHQETQYF,TGTGCCAGCAGCGTTAGCACCACCCATCAAGAGACCCAGTACTTC
NA,TRBJ2-7,NA,TRBV4-1,CASSHEGSYEQYF,TGCGCCAGCAGCCATGAGGGCTCCTACGAGCAGTACTTC
NA,TRBJ2-7,NA,TRBV4-2,CASSQSFSGTRYEQYF,TGTGCCAGCAGCCAAAGTTTCTCCGGGACAAGATACGAGCAGTACTTC
NA,TRBJ2-1,TRBD1,TRBV10-3,CAIRPRQGIDEQFF,TGTGCCATCAGACCTAGACAGGGTATCGATGAGCAGTTCTTC
NA,TRBJ2-6,NA,TRBV6-1,CASRYVGSGANVLTF,TGTGCCAGCAGGTACGTCGGCTCTGGGGCCAACGTCCTGACTTTC
NA,TRBJ2-5,NA,TRBV5-1,CASSRAEGLKTQYF,TGCGCCAGCAGCCGGGCCGAGGGTTTGAAGACCCAGTACTTC
NA,TRBJ2-1,NA,TRBV10-2,CASSEGGGAVYNEQFF,TGCGCCAGCAGTGAGGGTGGAGGGGCAGTGTACAATGAGCAGTTCTTC
NA,TRBJ2-5,NA,TRBV6-5,CASSELPADQETQYF,TGTGCCAGCAGTGAACTTCCGGCGGACCAAGAGACCCAGTACTTC
NA,TRBJ2-3,NA,TRBV6-2/TRBV6-3,CASSYTRVVADTQYF,TGTGCCAGCAGTTACACCAGGGTGGTCGCAGATACGCAGTATTTT
NA,TRBJ2-6,TRBD1,TRBV3-1,CASSQEYRDRAPGANVLTF,TGTGCCAGCAGCCAAGAATACCGGGACAGGGCCCCTGGGGCCAACGTCCTGACTTTC
NA,TRBJ2-1,TRBD2,TRBV7-9,CASSLGASGYHEQFF,TGTGCCAGCAGCCTTGGGGCTAGCGGGTACCATGAGCAGTTCTTC
NA,TRBJ2-2,NA,TRBV5-1,CASSFSGPDTGELFF,TGCGCCAGCAGCTTTAGCGGACCTGACACCGGGGAGCTGTTTTTT
NA,TRBJ2-7,NA,TRBV7-2,CASSLSSPEQYF,TGTGCCAGCAGCCTGTCTAGTCCCGAGCAGTACTTC
NA,TRBJ1-3,NA,TRBV28,CASSLGALSGNTIYF,TGTGCCAGCAGTTTAGGCGCTCTCTCGGGAAACACCATATATTTT
few,TRBJ1-2,NA,TRBV14,CASSQDLGGTYGYTF,TGTGCCAGCAGCCAAGATTTGGGGGGGACCTATGGCTACACCTTC
NA,TRBJ2-1,NA,TRBV27,CASSLGQLHNEQFF,TGTGCCAGCAGTTTAGGCCAGCTACACAATGAGCAGTTCTTC
once,TRBJ2-7,NA,TRBV29-1,CSVVDTSIPYEQYF,TGCAGCGTTGTCGACACTTCCATCCCTTACGAGCAGTACTTC
NA,TRBJ1-6,NA,TRBV2,CASTGGQGENSPLHF,TGTGCCAGCACGGGCGGGCAGGGAGAGAATTCACCCCTCCACTTT
NA,TRBJ1-5,NA,TRBV6-6,CASSYDSKVTQHF,TGTGCCAGCAGTTACGATTCAAAGGTGACCCAGCATTTT